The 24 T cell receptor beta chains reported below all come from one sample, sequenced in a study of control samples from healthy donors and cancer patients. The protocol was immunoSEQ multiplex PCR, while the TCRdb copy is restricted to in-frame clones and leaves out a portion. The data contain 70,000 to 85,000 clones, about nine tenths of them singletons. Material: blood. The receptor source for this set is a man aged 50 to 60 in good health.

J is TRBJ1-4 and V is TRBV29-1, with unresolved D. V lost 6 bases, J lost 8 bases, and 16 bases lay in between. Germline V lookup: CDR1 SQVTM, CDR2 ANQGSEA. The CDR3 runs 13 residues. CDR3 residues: CSVSAGVREKLFF. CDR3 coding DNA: TGCAGCGTCTCGGCCGGGGTACGCGAAAAACTGTTTTTT.

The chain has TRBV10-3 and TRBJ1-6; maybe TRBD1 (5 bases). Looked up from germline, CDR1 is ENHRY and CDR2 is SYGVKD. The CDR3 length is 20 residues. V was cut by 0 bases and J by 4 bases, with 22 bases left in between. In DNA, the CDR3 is TGTGCCATCAGTGAGTCGAAGTCGTCACCTCTAGACAGATATAATTCACCCCTCCACTTT. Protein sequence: CAISESKSSPLDRYNSPLHF.

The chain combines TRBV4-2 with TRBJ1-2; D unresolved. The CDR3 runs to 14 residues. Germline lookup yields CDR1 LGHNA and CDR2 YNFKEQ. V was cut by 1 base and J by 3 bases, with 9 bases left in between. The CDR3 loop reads CASSQVDVDYGYTF. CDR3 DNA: TGTGCCAGCAGCCAAGTGGATGTGGACTATGGCTACACCTTC.

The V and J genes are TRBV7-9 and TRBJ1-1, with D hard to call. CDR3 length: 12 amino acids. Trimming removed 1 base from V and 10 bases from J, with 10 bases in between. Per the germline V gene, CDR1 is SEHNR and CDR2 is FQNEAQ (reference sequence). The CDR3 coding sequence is TGTGCCAGCAGCTTAGGGCCAGAGGGAGCTTTCTTT. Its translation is CASSLGPEGAFF.

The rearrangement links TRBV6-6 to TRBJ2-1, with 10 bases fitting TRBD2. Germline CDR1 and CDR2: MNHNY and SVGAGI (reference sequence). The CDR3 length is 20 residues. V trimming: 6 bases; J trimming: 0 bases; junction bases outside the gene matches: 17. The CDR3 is CASSPIGLAGAPYSYNEQFF. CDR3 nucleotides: TGTGCCAGCAGCCCGATTGGGCTAGCGGGGGCTCCATACTCCTACAATGAGCAGTTCTTC.

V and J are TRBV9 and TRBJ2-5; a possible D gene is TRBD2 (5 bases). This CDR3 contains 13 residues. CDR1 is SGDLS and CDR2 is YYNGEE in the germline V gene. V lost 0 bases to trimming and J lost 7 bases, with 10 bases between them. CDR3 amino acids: CASSVVGRGTQYF. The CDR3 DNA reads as TGTGCCAGCAGCGTAGTCGGTCGGGGGACCCAGTACTTC. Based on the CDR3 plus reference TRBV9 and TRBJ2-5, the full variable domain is DSGVTQTPKHLITATGQRVTLRCSPRSGDLSVYWYQQSLDQGLQFLIQYYNGEERAKGNILERFSAQQFPDLHSELNLSSLELGDSALYFCASSVVGRGTQYFGPGTRLLVL.

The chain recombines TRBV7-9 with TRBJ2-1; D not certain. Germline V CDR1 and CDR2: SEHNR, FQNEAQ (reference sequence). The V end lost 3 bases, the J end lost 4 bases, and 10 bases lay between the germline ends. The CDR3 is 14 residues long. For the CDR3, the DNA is TGTGCCAGCAGCTTCCGGACGGAATACAATGAGCAGTTCTTC. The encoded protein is CASSFRTEYNEQFF. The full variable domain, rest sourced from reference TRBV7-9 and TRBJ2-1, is DTGVSQNPRHKITKRGQNVTFRCDPISEHNRLYWYRQTLGQGPEFLTYFQNEAQLEKSRLLSDRFSAERPKGSFSTLEIQRTEQGDSAMYLCASSFRTEYNEQFFGPGTRLTVL.

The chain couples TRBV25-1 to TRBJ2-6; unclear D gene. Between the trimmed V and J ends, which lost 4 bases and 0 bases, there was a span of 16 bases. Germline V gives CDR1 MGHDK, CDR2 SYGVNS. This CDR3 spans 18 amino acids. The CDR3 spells CASSAYAGRSSGANVLTF. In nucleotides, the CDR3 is TGTGCCAGCAGTGCTTACGCCGGCAGGAGCTCTGGGGCCAACGTCCTGACTTTC.

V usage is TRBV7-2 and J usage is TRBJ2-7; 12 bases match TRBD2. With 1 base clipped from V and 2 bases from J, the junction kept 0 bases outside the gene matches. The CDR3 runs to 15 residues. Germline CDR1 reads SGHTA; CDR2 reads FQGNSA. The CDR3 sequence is CASSLGLAGAYEQYF. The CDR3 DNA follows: TGTGCCAGCAGCTTAGGACTAGCGGGGGCCTACGAGCAGTACTTC. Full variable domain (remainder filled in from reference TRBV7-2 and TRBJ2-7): GAGVSQSPSNKVTEKGKDVELRCDPISGHTALYWYRQSLGQGLEFLIYFQGNSAPDKSGLPSDRFSAERTGGSVSTLTIQRTQQEDSAVYLCASSLGLAGAYEQYFGPGTRLTVT.

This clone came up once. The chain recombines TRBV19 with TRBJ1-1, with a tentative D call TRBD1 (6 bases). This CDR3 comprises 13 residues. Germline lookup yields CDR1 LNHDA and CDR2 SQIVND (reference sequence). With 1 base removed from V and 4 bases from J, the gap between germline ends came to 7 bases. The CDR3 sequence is CASSIGQVTEAFF. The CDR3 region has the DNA TGTGCCAGTAGTATAGGACAGGTCACTGAAGCTTTCTTT.

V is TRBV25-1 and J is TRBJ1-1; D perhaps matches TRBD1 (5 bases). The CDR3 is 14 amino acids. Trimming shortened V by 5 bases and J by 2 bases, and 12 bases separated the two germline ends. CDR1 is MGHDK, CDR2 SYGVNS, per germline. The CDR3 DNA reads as TGTGCCAGCAGTTCAGACAGAATAAACACTGAAGCTTTCTTT. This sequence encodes CASSSDRINTEAFF.

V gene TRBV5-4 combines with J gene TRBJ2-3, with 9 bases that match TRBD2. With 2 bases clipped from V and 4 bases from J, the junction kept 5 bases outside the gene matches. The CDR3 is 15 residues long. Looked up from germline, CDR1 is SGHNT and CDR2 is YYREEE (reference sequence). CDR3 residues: CASSFPGLASDTQYF. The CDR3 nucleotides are TGTGCCAGCAGCTTTCCGGGACTAGCATCAGATACGCAGTATTTT.

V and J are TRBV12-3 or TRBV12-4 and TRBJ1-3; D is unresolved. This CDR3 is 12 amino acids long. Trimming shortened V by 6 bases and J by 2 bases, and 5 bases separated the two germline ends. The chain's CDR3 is CASRETGNTIYF. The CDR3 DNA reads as TGTGCCAGCAGGGAAACTGGAAACACCATATATTTT.

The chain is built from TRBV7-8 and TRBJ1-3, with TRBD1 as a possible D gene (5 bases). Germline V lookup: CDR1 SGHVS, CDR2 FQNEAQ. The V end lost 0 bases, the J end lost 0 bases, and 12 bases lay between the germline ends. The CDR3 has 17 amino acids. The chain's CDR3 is CASSLAGRASSGNTIYF. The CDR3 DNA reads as TGTGCCAGCAGCTTAGCTGGCAGGGCAAGCTCTGGAAACACCATATATTTT.

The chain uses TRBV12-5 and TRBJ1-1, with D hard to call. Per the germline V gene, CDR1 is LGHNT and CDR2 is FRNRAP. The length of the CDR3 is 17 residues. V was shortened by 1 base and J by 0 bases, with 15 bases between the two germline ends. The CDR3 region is CASGLAPVGSMNTEAFF. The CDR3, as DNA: TGTGCTAGTGGTTTGGCCCCAGTGGGGTCCATGAACACTGAAGCTTTCTTT.

CDR3 protein: CASSDGNYGYTF. As DNA, the CDR3 is TGCGCCAGCAGTGACGGGAACTATGGCTACACCTTC. This rearrangement joins TRBV10-1 to TRBJ1-2; no definite D call. This CDR3 is 12 amino acids long. V shed 3 bases and J shed 2 bases, with 4 bases lying between them. Germline V lookup: CDR1 WNHNN, CDR2 SYGVQD (reference sequence).

CDR3 bases: TGCAGCGTTGAAGCGGGCCAAAACTATGGCTACACCTTC. Translated: CSVEAGQNYGYTF. The chain recombines TRBV29-1 with TRBJ1-2; no reliable D call. Germline-derived CDR1 and CDR2 are SQVTM and ANQGSEA. The CDR3 contains 13 residues. V dropped 1 base and J dropped 2 bases, with 8 bases sitting between them.

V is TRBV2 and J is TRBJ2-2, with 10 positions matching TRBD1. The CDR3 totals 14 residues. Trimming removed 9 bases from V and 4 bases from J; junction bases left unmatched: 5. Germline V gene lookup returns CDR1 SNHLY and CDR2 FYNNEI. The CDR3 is CAREGTGVTGELFF. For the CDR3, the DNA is TGTGCCAGGGAAGGGACAGGGGTCACCGGGGAGCTGTTTTTT.

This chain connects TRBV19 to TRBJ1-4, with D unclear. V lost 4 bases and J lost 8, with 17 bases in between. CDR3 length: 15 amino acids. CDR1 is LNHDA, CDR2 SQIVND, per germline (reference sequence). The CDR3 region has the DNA TGTGCCAGTAGTAGAAACAGCGAAGTCCTAGAAAAACTGTTTTTT. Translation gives CASSRNSEVLEKLFF.

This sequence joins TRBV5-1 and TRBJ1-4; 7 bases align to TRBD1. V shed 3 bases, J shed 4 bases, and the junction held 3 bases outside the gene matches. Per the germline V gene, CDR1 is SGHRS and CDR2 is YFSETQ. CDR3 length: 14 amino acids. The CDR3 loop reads CASSWDSNNEKLFF. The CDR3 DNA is TGCGCCAGCAGCTGGGACAGTAATAATGAAAAACTGTTTTTT.

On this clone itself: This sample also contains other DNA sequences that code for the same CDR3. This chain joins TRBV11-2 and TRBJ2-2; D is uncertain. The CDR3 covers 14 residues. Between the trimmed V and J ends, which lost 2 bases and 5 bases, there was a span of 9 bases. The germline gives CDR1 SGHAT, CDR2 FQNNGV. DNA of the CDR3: TGTGCCAGCAGCTTATGGGGTTGGACCGGGGAGCTGTTTTTT. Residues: CASSLWGWTGELFF. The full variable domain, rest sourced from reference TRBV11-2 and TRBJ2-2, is EAGVAQSPRYKIIEKRQSVAFWCNPISGHATLYWYQQILGQGPKLLIQFQNNGVVDDSQLPKDRFSAERLKGVDSTLKIQPAKLEDSAVYLCASSLWGWTGELFFGEGSRLTVL.

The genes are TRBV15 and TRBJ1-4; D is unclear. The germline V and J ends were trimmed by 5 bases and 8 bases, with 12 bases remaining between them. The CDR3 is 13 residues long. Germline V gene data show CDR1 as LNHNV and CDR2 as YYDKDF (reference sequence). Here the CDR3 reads CATSPRVGEKLFF. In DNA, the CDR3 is TGTGCCACCAGCCCCCGGGTGGGGGAAAAACTGTTTTTT.

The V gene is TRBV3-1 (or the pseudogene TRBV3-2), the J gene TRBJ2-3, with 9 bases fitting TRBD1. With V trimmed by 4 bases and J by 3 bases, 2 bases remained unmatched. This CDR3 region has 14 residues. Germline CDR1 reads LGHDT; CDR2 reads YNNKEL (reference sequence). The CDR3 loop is CASSLDRGTDTQYF. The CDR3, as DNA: TGTGCCAGCAGCCTTGACAGGGGGACAGATACGCAGTATTTT.

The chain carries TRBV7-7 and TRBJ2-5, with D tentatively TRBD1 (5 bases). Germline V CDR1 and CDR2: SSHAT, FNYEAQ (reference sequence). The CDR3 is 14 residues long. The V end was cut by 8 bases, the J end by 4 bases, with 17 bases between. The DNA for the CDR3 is TGTGCCAGCTCTACAGGCCCTACGGGAGAGACCCAGTACTTC. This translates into CASSTGPTGETQYF.